These T cell receptor beta chains were read from a single sample in a study of blood T cell repertoires in COVID-19. Measured with immunoSEQ multiplex PCR; TCRdb has only the in-frame clones, and not every one. Of tens of thousands of clones listed, approximately 80% were seen once; the top ten hold 6.3%. Material for sequencing was peripheral blood. These receptors originate from a man in his 70s with COVID-19, enrolled during active disease. Each CDR3 is given with its conserved first and last residue.

>TRBJ1-1|TRBV10-3
CATGTDLNTEAFF
>TRBJ1-4|TRBV7-9
CASSRDRNEKLFF
>TRBJ2-1|TRBV6-5
CASISTGGLLNEQFF
>TRBJ2-3|TRBV7-8
CASSRPGEDTQYF
>TRBJ2-5|TRBV11-2
CASSPGLKETQYF
>TRBJ2-7|TRBV7-8
CASSPLRTGGFSSYEQYF
>TRBJ1-1|TRBV6-6
CASSTPGTGGTEAFF
>TRBJ2-7|TRBV4-3
CASSQDKGDRGRHEQYF
>TRBJ1-2|TRBV25-1
CASSAPGTGSNYGYTF
>TRBJ1-5|TRBV5-4
CASSSELRAVGGGNQPQHF
>TRBJ2-1|TRBV7-2
CASSLLLTSGIQRHEQFF
>TRBJ2-7|TRBV4-3
CASSPTGFEQYF
>TRBJ2-5|TRBV7-9
CASSLVGSGGGETQYF
>TRBJ2-1|TRBV19
CASCVAGSSYNEQFF
>TRBJ2-6|TRBV19
CASSTQGAGANVLTF
>TRBJ1-3|TRBV27
CASSLSGTGGYTIYF
>TRBJ1-5|TRBV5-1
CASSLGSGSNQPQHF
>TRBJ1-1|TRBV6-5
CASRRQMNTEAFF
>TRBJ2-7|TRBV5-1
CASSPLAGNSGEQYF
>TRBJ2-7|TRBV3-1/TRBV3-2
CASSQEGLASEQYF
>TRBJ2-1|TRBV9
CASSVTREYNEQFF
>TRBJ1-3|TRBV7-9
CASSSQRAGNTIYF